The 30 T cell receptor beta chains below were found in one sample sequenced in a study of T cell responses to AZD1222 COVID-19 vaccine. Clones were read by immunoSEQ multiplex PCR, and TCRdb kept only the in-frame ones, dropping some. The table records about 170,000 clones, approximately 90% of them present only once. Sequenced here: peripheral blood, sampled on day 0 of AZD1222 vaccination. These TCRs come from an adult in good health.

This chain uses TRBV5-1 with TRBJ1-4; D remains ambiguous. Germline V lookup: CDR1 SGHRS, CDR2 YFSETQ. The CDR3 runs to 17 residues. The V end was cut by 0 bases, the J end by 0 bases, with 12 bases between. CDR3 in amino acids: CASSLATPVATNEKLFF. The CDR3 DNA reads as TGCGCCAGCAGCTTGGCCACGCCGGTCGCAACTAATGAAAAACTGTTTTTT.

This rearrangement joins TRBV5-6 to TRBJ1-3; D call uncertain. This CDR3 has 13 amino acids. Trimming took 1 base from V and 4 from J, leaving 6 bases between them. The germline gives CDR1 SGHDT, CDR2 YYEEEE. CDR3 loop: CASSLTYGNTIYF. CDR3 DNA sequence: TGTGCCAGCAGCTTGACATACGGAAACACCATATATTTT.

The CDR3 loop reads CASSSSGTGVEKLFF. The CDR3 DNA is TGTGCCAGCAGCTCCTCCGGGACAGGGGTTGAAAAACTGTTTTTT. The chain is built from TRBV5-4 and TRBJ1-4, with 10 bases fitting TRBD1. The V segment lost 3 bases and the J segment 7 bases; nucleotides outside the gene matches: 6. This CDR3 comprises 15 residues. The V gene's germline CDR1 is SGHNT and CDR2 YYREEE (reference sequence).

The chain employs TRBV9 and TRBJ2-5; no clear D. V lost 0 bases and J lost 1, with 13 bases in between. The CDR3 is made up of 16 amino acids. Germline loops: CDR1 SGDLS, CDR2 YYNGEE. The CDR3, as DNA: TGTGCCAGCAGCGTAGCCCCAGTCCCTGTCCAAGAGACCCAGTACTTC. This translates into CASSVAPVPVQETQYF.

V and J are TRBV4-1 and TRBJ2-7, with TRBD1 matching 7 bases. Germline-derived CDR1 and CDR2 are MGHRA and YSYEKL. This CDR3 has 17 amino acids. V was pared by 5 bases and J by 3 bases, with 16 bases of the junction left unmatched. Here the CDR3 reads CASSVIRTGLFFYEQYV. The CDR3 DNA follows: TGCGCCAGCAGCGTTATTCGGACAGGTTTATTTTTCTACGAGCAGTACGTC.

The chain joins TRBV4-1 to TRBJ1-6; D remains ambiguous. This CDR3 is built from 16 residues. Germline CDR1 and CDR2: MGHRA and YSYEKL. V shed 0 bases and J shed 7 bases, with 13 bases lying between them. DNA for the CDR3: TGCGCCAGCAGCCAAGAGTCGACGGGAACAAATTCACCCCTCCACTTT. This encodes CASSQESTGTNSPLHF.

Only a few counts were recorded for this clone. CDR3 nucleotide sequence: TGTGCCAGTACCCCGAGGGCAGGCCTGAACACTGAAGCTTTCTTT. Its translation: CASTPRAGLNTEAFF. The V gene is TRBV19, the J gene TRBJ1-1; D is ambiguous. V gave up 7 bases and J gave up 0 bases, with 15 bases separating them. CDR1 and CDR2 (germline): LNHDA, SQIVND (reference sequence). The CDR3 length is 15 residues.

The chain couples TRBV9 to TRBJ2-5; D is perhaps TRBD2 (6 bases). V was shortened by 3 bases and J by 3 bases, with 6 bases between the two germline ends. The CDR3 spans 12 residues. Germline values: CDR1 SGDLS, CDR2 YYNGEE. CDR3 nucleotide sequence: TGTGCCAGCAGCGGACTAGAAGAGACCCAGTACTTC. It codes for CASSGLEETQYF.

This clone was counted only a few times. This rearrangement joins TRBV5-6 to TRBJ2-7; D unclear. The CDR3 loop spans 16 amino acids. Between the trimmed V and J ends, which lost 1 base and 1 base, there was a span of 15 bases. Germline-derived CDR1 and CDR2 are SGHDT and YYEEEE. The CDR3 here is CASSLTVLYGSYEQYF. The DNA of the CDR3 is TGTGCCAGCAGCTTGACAGTACTATACGGGTCCTACGAGCAGTACTTC.

This chain links TRBV2 with TRBJ2-2, with TRBD1 as a possible D gene (5 bases). The CDR3 has 15 residues. CDR1 SNHLY and CDR2 FYNNEI come from the germline V gene. V shed 6 bases and J shed 0 bases, with 11 bases lying between them. CDR3 bases: TGTGCCAGCAGAACAGGCGACGCGAACACCGGGGAGCTGTTTTTT. Its protein is CASRTGDANTGELFF.

This clone was detected once. J is TRBJ2-7 and V is TRBV9; 8 bases agree with TRBD2. The V gene end was trimmed by 2 bases and the J gene end by 5 bases; junction bases not matched to a gene: 6. Germline V gene data show CDR1 as SGDLS and CDR2 as YYNGEE. This CDR3 spans 14 amino acids. The CDR3 DNA is TGTGCCAGCAGCGTTCGGGGGGGATTAGACGAGCAGTACTTC. It specifies CASSVRGGLDEQYF.

The V gene is TRBV29-1, the J gene TRBJ1-2; D gene unclear. Germline CDR1 and CDR2: SQVTM and ANQGSEA. V shed 4 bases and J shed 2 bases, with 20 bases lying between them. This CDR3 has 16 amino acids. The CDR3 sequence is CSVVDLGQVVNYGYTF. The CDR3 DNA is TGCAGCGTTGTAGATCTTGGGCAGGTTGTAAACTATGGCTACACCTTC.

The chain employs TRBV4-1 and TRBJ2-3, with 16 nucleotides matching TRBD2. Germline V CDR1 and CDR2: MGHRA, YSYEKL. The V and J ends lost 5 bases and 5 bases, in that order; junction bases with no gene match: 13. The CDR3 is 19 amino acids. The DNA of the CDR3 is TGCGCCAGCAGCAAAAGGTTACCCGGGACTAGCGGGGGGGTAGATACGCAGTATTTT. The encoded protein is CASSKRLPGTSGGVDTQYF.

The V and J genes are TRBV5-1 and TRBJ2-5; D is undetermined. CDR1 SGHRS and CDR2 YFSETQ come from the germline V gene. The length of the CDR3 is 15 residues. Trimming took off 0 bases at V and 3 bases at J, with 12 bases between the two ends. The CDR3 nucleotides read TGCGCCAGCAGCTTGGGGGTTGCTAGTAAAGAGACCCAGTACTTC. Its protein product is CASSLGVASKETQYF.

This clone occurred a few times. The chain employs TRBV6-5 and TRBJ2-7; a weak D match, TRBD2 (5 bases). The CDR3 covers 15 residues. Germline CDR1 is MNHEY and CDR2 is SVGAGI. The CDR3 nucleotides read TGTGCCAGCAGCCACGAAGACTGGGAGTACTACGAGCGGTACGTC. Residues: CASSHEDWEYYERYV.

The rearrangement uses TRBV3-1 (or the pseudogene TRBV3-2) and TRBJ2-1, with TRBD1 as a possible D gene (6 bases). This CDR3 contains 18 residues. The ends were cut back, 0 bases at V and 4 bases at J, with 19 bases in the middle. Germline values: CDR1 LGHDT, CDR2 YNNKEL (reference sequence). The CDR3 DNA follows: TGTGCCAGCAGCCAAGATCCCCCTCACAGGGAAGGTTACAATGAGCAGTTCTTC. It translates to CASSQDPPHREGYNEQFF.

The J gene is TRBJ1-2, the V gene TRBV18; no clear D gene. The CDR3 has 15 residues. V was clipped by 6 bases and J by 6 bases, with 20 bases between them. Germline assignment: CDR1 KGHSH and CDR2 LQKENI. CDR3 sequence reads: CASSPSMTSWDGYTF. CDR3 DNA: TGTGCCAGCTCCCCATCTATGACATCTTGGGATGGCTACACCTTC.

The chain carries TRBV13 and TRBJ2-2; 9 bases match TRBD2. V shed 5 bases, J shed 0 bases, and the junction held 7 bases outside the gene matches. From germline, CDR1 is PRHDT and CDR2 FYEKMQ (reference sequence). The CDR3 spans 17 residues. The CDR3 DNA reads as TGTGCCAGCAGCCCTCTTAGCGGGGGCGCGAACACCGGGGAGCTGTTTTTT. It is translated as CASSPLSGGANTGELFF.

This chain joins TRBV7-8 and TRBJ1-1; 8 bases agree with TRBD1. CDR1 SGHVS and CDR2 FQNEAQ come from the germline V gene. The V segment lost 5 bases and the J segment 2 bases; nucleotides outside the gene matches: 10. CDR3 length: 16 residues. The chain's CDR3 is CASSSTAGGVNTEAFF. The CDR3 region has the DNA TGTGCCAGCAGCAGTACCGCAGGGGGCGTAAACACTGAAGCTTTCTTT. The full variable domain, its missing parts supplied by reference TRBV7-8 and TRBJ1-1, is GAGVSQSPRYKVAKRGQDVALRCDPISGHVSLFWYQQALGQGPEFLTYFQNEAQLDKSGLPSDRFFAERPEGSVSTLKIQRTQQEDSAVYLCASSSTAGGVNTEAFFGQGTRLTVV.

This clone was found once. This sequence joins TRBV2 and TRBJ1-1; unclear D gene. Germline V lookup: CDR1 SNHLY, CDR2 FYNNEI. The CDR3 is made up of 14 amino acids. The V gene lost 2 bases and the J gene lost 0 bases, with 7 bases spanning the gap. The CDR3 DNA reads as TGTGCCAGCAGTGAACAGACCCTGAACACTGAAGCTTTCTTT. Amino acid sequence: CASSEQTLNTEAFF.

J is TRBJ1-5 and V is TRBV2, with TRBD1 as a possible D gene (6 bases). Germline lookup yields CDR1 SNHLY and CDR2 FYNNEI. CDR3 length: 18 residues. V lost 4 bases and J 5 bases, leaving 24 bases between the germline ends. This CDR3 reads CASSGGQGLWAYDQPQHF. CDR3 DNA: TGTGCCAGCAGTGGGGGGCAGGGGTTGTGGGCTTATGATCAGCCCCAGCATTTT.

This chain links TRBV29-1 with TRBJ1-2; D possibly corresponds to TRBD1 (5 bases). The CDR3 contains 11 residues. In germline, CDR1 is SQVTM, CDR2 ANQGSEA. V shed 7 bases and J shed 8 bases, with 14 bases lying between them. The CDR3 DNA is TGCAGCGCGCTTCGGGACGGAGGCTACACCTTC. It yields the protein CSALRDGGYTF.

The sample holds one count of this clone. This chain links TRBV20-1 with TRBJ1-5; D is uncertain. CDR3 length: 13 amino acids. Germline V CDR1 and CDR2: DFQATT, SNEGSKA (reference sequence). V shed 3 bases and J shed 15 bases, with 21 bases lying between them. This CDR3 reads CSASGSGHDSLHF. DNA of the CDR3: TGCAGTGCTAGTGGTTCGGGTCATGACTCATTGCATTTT.

The CDR3 here is CASSLADRDRGIEAFF. CDR3 sequence (DNA): TGTGCCAGCAGCTTGGCCGACCGGGACAGGGGGATTGAAGCTTTCTTT. The rearrangement uses TRBV5-8 and TRBJ1-1, with 11 bases lining up with TRBD1. V shed 0 bases and J 7 bases; nucleotides not matched to a gene: 8. The CDR3 runs to 16 residues. Germline CDR1 is SGHTS and CDR2 is YDEGEE. The complete variable domain, with remaining parts taken from reference TRBV5-8 and TRBJ1-1, reads EAGVTQSPTHLIKTRGQQATLRCSPISGHTSVYWYQQALGLGLQFLLWYDEGEERNRGNFPPRFSGRQFPNYSSELNVNALELEDSALYLCASSLADRDRGIEAFFGQGTRLTVV.

The rearrangement links TRBV4-3 to TRBJ1-2; tentatively, D is TRBD1 (5 bases). There are 14 residues in the CDR3. Germline CDR1 reads LGHNA; CDR2 reads YSLEER. The V end was cut by 1 base, the J end by 8 bases, with 14 bases between. This CDR3 reads CASSQGTGLDGYTF. CDR3 DNA: TGCGCCAGCAGCCAAGGCACAGGTTTGGACGGCTACACCTTC.

The chain joins TRBV9 to TRBJ1-2; 7 bases map to TRBD1. V dropped 4 bases and J dropped 3; count of bases not matched to a gene: 3. This CDR3 has 13 residues. Germline-derived CDR1 and CDR2 are SGDLS and YYNGEE. The CDR3 reads CASSLGTDYGYTF. In DNA, the CDR3 is TGTGCCAGCAGCTTGGGGACAGACTATGGCTACACCTTC.

The genes are TRBV9 and TRBJ1-1, with D unresolved. Looked up from germline, CDR1 is SGDLS and CDR2 is YYNGEE. Trimming took 0 bases from V and 2 from J, leaving 5 bases between them. This CDR3 is built from 13 residues. The CDR3, as DNA: TGTGCCAGCAGCGTAGTTGTAAACACTGAAGCTTTCTTT. It translates to CASSVVVNTEAFF.

The chain has TRBV5-1 and TRBJ1-2; weak D call: TRBD1 (5 bases). Trimming took off 0 bases at V and 4 bases at J, with 10 bases between the two ends. This CDR3 has 14 amino acids. Germline V CDR1 and CDR2: SGHRS, YFSETQ. The chain's CDR3 is CASSLGQKFYGYTF. The CDR3 coding sequence is TGCGCCAGCAGCTTGGGACAGAAGTTCTATGGCTACACCTTC.

V and J are TRBV7-9 and TRBJ2-7; unclear D gene. The CDR3 is 16 amino acids. Germline assignment: CDR1 SEHNR and CDR2 FQNEAQ (reference sequence). Trimming took 5 bases from V and 1 from J, leaving 18 bases between them. CDR3 sequence: CASSMTYGRVSYEQYF. DNA for the CDR3: TGTGCCAGCAGCATGACCTATGGACGTGTATCCTACGAGCAGTACTTC.

J is TRBJ1-4 and V is TRBV7-9, with 9 positions matching TRBD1. The germline V gene has CDR1 SEHNR and CDR2 FQNEAQ (reference sequence). The CDR3 has 15 residues. The junction had 9 bases not matched to a gene; V was cut back by 5 bases and J by 8 bases. The CDR3 coding sequence is TGTGCCAGCAGCCTCGATGGACAGGGGAGCGAAAAACTGTTTTTT. This gives the protein CASSLDGQGSEKLFF.